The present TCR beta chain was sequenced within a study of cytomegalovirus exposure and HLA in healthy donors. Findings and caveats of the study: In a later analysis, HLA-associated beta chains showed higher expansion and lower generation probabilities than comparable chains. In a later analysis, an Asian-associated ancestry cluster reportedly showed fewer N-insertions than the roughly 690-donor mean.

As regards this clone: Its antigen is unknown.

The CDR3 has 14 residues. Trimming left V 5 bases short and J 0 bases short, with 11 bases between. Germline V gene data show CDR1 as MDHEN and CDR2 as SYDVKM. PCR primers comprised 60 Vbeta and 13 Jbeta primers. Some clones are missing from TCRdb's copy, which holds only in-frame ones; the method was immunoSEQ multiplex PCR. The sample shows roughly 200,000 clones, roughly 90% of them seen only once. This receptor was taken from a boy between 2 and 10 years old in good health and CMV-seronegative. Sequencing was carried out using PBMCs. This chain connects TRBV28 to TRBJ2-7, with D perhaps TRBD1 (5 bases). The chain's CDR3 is CASSSEGVSYEQYF. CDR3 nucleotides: TGTGCCAGCAGTAGCGAAGGGGTCTCCTACGAGCAGTACTTC.